Detailed here is one T cell receptor (beta chain). Its recognized antigen is unknown. Per-base quality was not reported, and no clone a single base away is much larger than it. The data belong to a study of shared clonotypes between healthy human individuals (dated by TCRdb to 2018 to 2020). Concerning the study at large: The cohort comprised a couple of women and three men aged 18 to 49 years. For each donor, three plates each were used for CD4 naive and CD4 memory, two plates were used for CD8 naive, and one plate was used for CD8 memory. The study deeply sequenced blood TCR repertoires of several healthy adults to estimate repertoire size and the extent of clonotype sharing between individuals. To increase sequencing depth and limit assay-specific biases, TCR repertoire library preparation and sequencing were carried out by different laboratories using diverse techniques. Per donor, leukapheresis produced somewhere between about 0.9 and 9.5 billion PBMCs.

Using the deep immunoSEQ assay, multiplex PCR amplified TCR CDR3 regions from genomic DNA. For each cell subset, the extracted genomic DNA was distributed evenly across all wells of several immunoSEQ 96-well plates, and each plate served as one replicate. Each replicate PCR for sorted subsets received 150 to 250 ng genomic DNA, equal to roughly 29,000 T cell genomes. The purified libraries were quantified using a Qubit 3.0 fluorometer, sized with a Bioanalyzer 2100, and then quantified again using the KAPA Library Quantification kit. Each immunoSEQ 96-well plate was sequenced on its own single-read 150-cycle Illumina NextSeq 550 flow cell. The authors' analysis ran thus. Because the immunoSEQ output held only junctional sequences and lacked quality scores, the filtering could not match the filtering applied to full-length reads. To assign V/J genes and CDR3, sequences were annotated against IMGT germline references using PyIR, a Python wrapper for IgBLAST v1.9. Reads were filtered out if the reads had weak V/J assignments (E-value above 1e-6), no CDR3, stop codons, out-of-frame junctions, or ambiguous translated residues. A V3J clonotype was defined by an identical inferred V gene, J gene, and CDR3 amino acid sequence. To compute the percentage overlap between repertoires, the number of shared unique clonotypes was divided by the size of the smaller repertoire. Three approaches were used to assess repertoire richness: RTK rarefaction, the Chao1 estimator, and Recon v2.1 estimates of unobserved clonotypes. For all TCRbeta clonotypes obtained by the gDNA method from four donors, generation probabilities were computed with OLGA. TCRdb obtained this table from immuneACCESS and retained in-frame rearrangements with V and J assigned. These tables miss some clones; where compared with another copy, unresolved V genes account for less than half of the shortfall, and the remainder is unexplained. V and J calls and clone size come straight from that table; D and trimming were deduced from the DNA. The sample table shows around 620,000 clones, and 95% are seen once. The ten largest make up over 0.095% of the sample.

CD8 naive samples consisted of CD45RO-negative cells that were positively selected for CCR7, yielding a CD45RA+CCR7+ population without TemRA cells. Healthy HIV-negative adults with no recently reported acute infections or vaccinations were included as donors. Every donor was a Caucasian adult living in Nashville, Tennessee, USA. Blood was obtained by leukapheresis, after which PBMCs were separated by Ficoll-Histopaque density gradient centrifugation and cryopreserved in liquid nitrogen vapor phase. Analytical flow cytometry was used to check the purity and quantity of every magnetically sorted T cell population. From each sorted fraction, genomic DNA was isolated and quantified by UV absorbance on a Nanodrop 2000c. General findings and caveats noted by the study authors: Even with the large sequencing depth, rarefaction of the sorted-subset datasets indicated that sequencing was incomplete. The small number of donors limited the genetic and exposure-history diversity represented. Clonotypes shared by all four sorted-subset donors showed higher generation probabilities than non-shared clonotypes. Sampling was restricted to blood, and TCR repertoires in tissue are likely to differ from TCR repertoires in blood. Pairwise subsampling indicated that sequencing depth was expected to affect the degree of clonotype sharing among donors. Around 5.4% of naive CD4, roughly 3.6% of naive CD8, roughly 2.4% of memory CD4, and 0.4% of memory CD8 clonotypes were shared across a few donors. Naive subsets generally had larger estimated clonotype richness than memory subsets did.

Germline trimming: 2 bases from V, 7 bases from J; junction bases outside gene matches: 11. The germline V gene encodes CDR1 SGHVS and CDR2 FQNEAQ. The CDR3 runs 17 amino acids, cysteine and phenylalanine included. Of the read, only the CDR3 DNA is kept; its 51 bases are in frame from base 1. Sequences were obtained from naive CD8+ T cells sorted from blood. The cell subset or site label, as the study defines it: CD45RA+CCR7+. This TCR derives from a woman aged 25 to 45 in good health. The receptor chain draws on TRBV7-8 and TRBJ2-5; TRBD1 aligns with 12 central bases. The DNA reads TGTGCCAGCAGCTTATCTATCGGGACAGGGGGCGCGGGGACCCAGTACTTC. Its protein reads: CASSLSIGTGGAGTQYF. The CDR3 plus the reference TRBV7-8 and TRBJ2-5 genes for the other parts give the full variable domain: GAGVSQSPRYKVAKRGQDVALRCDPISGHVSLFWYQQALGQGPEFLTYFQNEAQLDKSGLPSDRFFAERPEGSVSTLKIQRTQQEDSAVYLCASSLSIGTGGAGTQYFGPGTRLLVL.